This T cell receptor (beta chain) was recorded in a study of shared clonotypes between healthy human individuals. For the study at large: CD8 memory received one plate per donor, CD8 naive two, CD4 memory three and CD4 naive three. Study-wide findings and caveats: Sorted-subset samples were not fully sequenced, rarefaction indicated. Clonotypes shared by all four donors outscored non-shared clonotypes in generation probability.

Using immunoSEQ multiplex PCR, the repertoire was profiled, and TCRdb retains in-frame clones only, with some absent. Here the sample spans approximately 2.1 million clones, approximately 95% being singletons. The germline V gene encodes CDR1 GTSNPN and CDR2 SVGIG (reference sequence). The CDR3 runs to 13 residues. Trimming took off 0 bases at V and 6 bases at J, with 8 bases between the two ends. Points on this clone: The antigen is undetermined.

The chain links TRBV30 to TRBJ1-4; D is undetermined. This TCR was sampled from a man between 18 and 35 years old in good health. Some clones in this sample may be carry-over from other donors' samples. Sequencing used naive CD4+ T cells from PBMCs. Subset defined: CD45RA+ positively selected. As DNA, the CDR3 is TGTGCCTGGAGTGTACGGCTCCATGAAAAACTGTTTTTT. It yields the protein CAWSVRLHEKLFF.